A single sample gave rise to the 20 T cell receptor beta chains below, sequenced in a study of early T cells in non-severe SARS-CoV-2 infection. MiXCR, applied by TCRdb to the 5' RACE reads, yields one record per CDR3 protein. This table holds about 84,000 distinct CDR3 sequences, around 10% found once. Sequencing was performed on whole blood. These receptors all stem from an adult who was a healthcare worker with PCR-confirmed SARS-CoV-2 infection or an uninfected control (not recorded which).

This clonotype showed up many times. This chain links TRBV11-2 with TRBJ2-1; possible D gene TRBD2, 5 bases. The germline V gene has CDR1 SGHAT and CDR2 FQNNGV. V was pared by 7 bases and J by 9 bases, with 19 bases between. The CDR3 has 14 amino acids. The CDR3 DNA follows: TGTGCCAGCACCCCTTCCGGGATCCCAAGTGAGCAGTTCTTC. Residues: CASTPSGIPSEQFF.

This clonotype was counted a few times. The V call is TRBV11-3, the J call TRBJ2-1; D remains unclear. Trimming removed 2 bases from V and 6 bases from J, with 8 bases in between. Per germline, CDR1 SGHNT and CDR2 YENEEA. The CDR3 is 13 amino acids. DNA of the CDR3: TGTGCCAGCAGCTTAAGCCCCCTCAATGAGCAGTTCTTC. Its protein is CASSLSPLNEQFF.

This clonotype appeared a few times. The chain recombines TRBV20-1 with TRBJ2-7; D is perhaps TRBD1 (6 bases). CDR1 and CDR2 from the germline V gene are DFQATT and SNEGSKA (reference sequence). CDR3 size: 14 residues. With 4 bases removed from V and 7 bases from J, the gap between germline ends came to 20 bases. This CDR3 is CSATPGVSTGEQYF. Here the CDR3 DNA reads TGCAGTGCTACCCCAGGGGTCTCGACGGGGGAGCAGTACTTC.

This clonotype was detected ten times or more. This chain links TRBV11-2 with TRBJ2-7, with D unresolved. CDR3 length: 14 amino acids. CDR1 is SGHAT, CDR2 FQNNGV, per germline. V lost 5 bases and J 2 bases, leaving 13 bases between the germline ends. As DNA, the CDR3 is TGTGCCAGCAGCCCCGGACGGCAAACCTACGAGCAGTACTTC. This sequence encodes CASSPGRQTYEQYF. Full variable domain (outside the CDR3, taken from reference TRBV11-2 and TRBJ2-7): EAGVAQSPRYKIIEKRQSVAFWCNPISGHATLYWYQQILGQGPKLLIQFQNNGVVDDSQLPKDRFSAERLKGVDSTLKIQPAKLEDSAVYLCASSPGRQTYEQYFGPGTRLTVT.

CDR3 sequence: CASSPRDSLRELFF. CDR3 bases: TGTGCCAGCAGCCCAAGAGATAGCTTGCGGGAGCTGTTTTTT. The J gene is TRBJ2-2, the V gene TRBV7-8; D is unresolved. Trimming cost V 5 bases and J 9 bases, with 16 bases left between them. The V gene's germline CDR1 is SGHVS and CDR2 FQNEAQ. The CDR3 runs to 14 residues.

This clonotype was detected ten times or more. CDR3 protein: CASSPVINEKLFF. The CDR3, as DNA: TGTGCCAGCTCACCAGTGATCAATGAAAAACTGTTTTTT. The chain has TRBV18 and TRBJ1-4; D is unclear. V lost 2 bases and J 5 bases, leaving 6 bases between the germline ends. Germline loops: CDR1 KGHSH, CDR2 LQKENI. This CDR3 spans 13 amino acids.

The chain has TRBV28 and TRBJ1-3, with D uncertain. V lost 6 bases and J lost 4, with 4 bases in between. The CDR3 is made up of 11 amino acids. The germline V gene has CDR1 MDHEN and CDR2 SYDVKM. In DNA form, the CDR3 reads TGTGCCAGCAGGAGCGGAAACACCATATATTTT. Encoded protein: CASRSGNTIYF.

The chain's CDR3 is CASSLAQRDGYTF. The CDR3 nucleotides are TGTGCCAGCAGCTTAGCGCAGAGAGATGGCTACACCTTC. The V call is TRBV7-9, the J call TRBJ1-2; no clear D gene. CDR1 SEHNR and CDR2 FQNEAQ come from the germline V gene (reference sequence). Trimming shortened V by 0 bases and J by 6 bases, and 8 bases separated the two germline ends. CDR3 length equals 13 residues.

The sample holds many counts of this clonotype. The rearrangement links TRBV11-3 to TRBJ2-5; D unclear. The CDR3 covers 15 residues. Germline lookup yields CDR1 SGHNT and CDR2 YENEEA. Trimming took 4 bases from V and 0 from J, leaving 12 bases between them. CDR3 DNA sequence: TGTGCCAGCAGCTATACGCGAACGTACCAAGAGACCCAGTACTTC. Protein sequence: CASSYTRTYQETQYF.

This chain uses TRBV9 with TRBJ1-5, with D possibly being TRBD1 (5 bases). Looked up from germline, CDR1 is SGDLS and CDR2 is YYNGEE. The CDR3 is 16 residues long. V was pared by 0 bases and J by 1 base, with 11 bases between. The CDR3 nucleotides read TGTGCCAGCAGCGTAGGGCAGGGTGGAAGCAATCAGCCCCAGCATTTT. This gives the protein CASSVGQGGSNQPQHF.

This chain joins TRBV28 and TRBJ2-2; D is unresolved. Trimming removed 6 bases from V and 0 bases from J, with 11 bases in between. The CDR3 loop spans 15 amino acids. CDR1 MDHEN and CDR2 SYDVKM come from the germline V gene. This CDR3 reads CASRLGPPNTGELFF. The CDR3 nucleotides are TGTGCCAGCAGGTTAGGTCCTCCGAACACCGGGGAGCTGTTTTTT. The full variable domain, rest sourced from reference TRBV28 and TRBJ2-2, is DVKVTQSSRYLVKRTGEKVFLECVQDMDHENMFWYRQDPGLGLRLIYFSYDVKMKEKGDIPEGYSVSREKKERFSLILESASTNQTSMYLCASRLGPPNTGELFFGEGSRLTVL.

This clonotype was counted many times. The genes are TRBV7-9 and TRBJ2-7; no clear D. Germline CDR1 SEHNR, CDR2 FQNEAQ (reference sequence). The CDR3 extends over 12 amino acids. The ends were cut back, 5 bases at V and 5 bases at J, with 10 bases in the middle. The CDR3 nucleotides are TGTGCCAGCAGCGCCTTAGGCCACGAGCAGTACTTC. Its translation is CASSALGHEQYF.

In its sample, this clonotype was seen many times. The chain has TRBV24-1 and TRBJ2-1; the match to TRBD2 covers 11 bases. Trimming cost V 1 base and J 2 bases; bases outside gene matches: 6. There are 18 residues in the CDR3. CDR1 and CDR2 (germline): KGHDR, SFDVKD. CDR3 protein: CATSDFASGRPTYNEQFF. Written as DNA, the CDR3 is TGTGCCACCAGTGATTTTGCTAGCGGGAGGCCCACCTACAATGAGCAGTTCTTC.

This clonotype was observed a handful of times. CDR3 in amino acids: CASSFWLGPYTF. The CDR3 region has the DNA TGTGCCAGCAGCTTTTGGCTGGGGCCCTACACCTTC. The V and J genes are TRBV7-2 and TRBJ1-2; tentatively, D is TRBD1 (5 bases). Looked up from germline, CDR1 is SGHTA and CDR2 is FQGNSA. This CDR3 contains 12 residues. Trimming removed 3 bases at V and 10 bases at J, with 12 bases between.

This clonotype occurred a few times. This chain joins TRBV5-4 and TRBJ2-7, with TRBD1 identical over 8 bases. Germline V gene data show CDR1 as SGHNT and CDR2 as YYREEE (reference sequence). V was pared by 1 base and J by 1 base, with 10 bases of the junction left unmatched. CDR3 length: 17 residues. The CDR3 DNA follows: TGTGCCAGCAGCTTGCAGCAGGGGGCCTCAATATCCTACGAGCAGTACTTC. Translating it yields CASSLQQGASISYEQYF.

This clonotype was counted only a few times. The chain combines TRBV5-6 with TRBJ2-2; tentative D call: TRBD1 (5 bases). The CDR3 length is 16 residues. V lost 4 bases and J 2 bases, leaving 15 bases between the germline ends. Germline values: CDR1 SGHDT, CDR2 YYEEEE. The CDR3 reads CASSETGVGNTGELFF. In DNA, the CDR3 is TGTGCCAGCAGCGAAACAGGCGTCGGAAACACCGGGGAGCTGTTTTTT.

This chain uses TRBV5-6 with TRBJ2-1, with 7 nucleotides matching TRBD2. V dropped 2 bases and J dropped 2; count of bases not matched to a gene: 4. Germline V lookup: CDR1 SGHDT, CDR2 YYEEEE. This CDR3 is built from 15 residues. The CDR3 loop reads CASSLTGGPYNEQFF. The DNA for the CDR3 is TGTGCCAGCAGCTTAACGGGAGGACCCTACAATGAGCAGTTCTTC.

This clonotype was seen ten or more times. The genes are TRBV10-3 and TRBJ2-1, with D perhaps being TRBD1 or TRBD2 (5 bases each). V lost 3 bases, J lost 9 bases, and 12 bases lay in between. The CDR3 length is 13 residues. Germline CDR1 reads ENHRY; CDR2 reads SYGVKD. The CDR3 region is CAISDMRGSEQFF. The DNA of the CDR3 is TGTGCCATCAGTGACATGAGGGGATCTGAGCAGTTCTTC.

A few counts support this clonotype. The chain joins TRBV7-3 to TRBJ2-3; 7 bases are a match to TRBD1. This CDR3 is 15 amino acids long. Germline V gives CDR1 SGHTA, CDR2 FQGTGA. The junction had 6 bases not matched to a gene; V was cut back by 5 bases and J by 1 base. The CDR3, as DNA: TGTGCCAGCAGCACGACAGGGTTCGGCACAGATACGCAGTATTTT. It yields the protein CASSTTGFGTDTQYF.

This sequence joins TRBV6-1 and TRBJ2-1; TRBD2 agrees at 12 bases. Losses at the gene ends were 6 bases for V and 8 bases for J; bases not matched to a gene: 5. The CDR3 is 14 amino acids. Germline-derived CDR1 and CDR2 are MNHNS and SASEGT. CDR3 protein: CASRWTSGKDEQFF. The CDR3 nucleotides are TGTGCCAGCAGGTGGACTAGCGGGAAGGATGAGCAGTTCTTC.